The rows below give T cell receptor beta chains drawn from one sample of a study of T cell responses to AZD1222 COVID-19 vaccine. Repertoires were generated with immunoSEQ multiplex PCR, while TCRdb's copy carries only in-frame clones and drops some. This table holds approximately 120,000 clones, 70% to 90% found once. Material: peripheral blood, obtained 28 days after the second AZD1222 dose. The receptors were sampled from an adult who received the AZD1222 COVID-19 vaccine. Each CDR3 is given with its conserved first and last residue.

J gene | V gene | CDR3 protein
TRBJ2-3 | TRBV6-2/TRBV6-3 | CASSYTLAGDTQYF
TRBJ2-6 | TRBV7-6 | CASSLGGLSGANVLTF
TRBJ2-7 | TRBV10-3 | CAISDPKNRDDYEQYF
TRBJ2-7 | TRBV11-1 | CASSGAGASRGQYF
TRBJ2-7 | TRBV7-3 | CASSLTGSQSYEQYF
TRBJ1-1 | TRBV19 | CASSPGTGYTEAFF
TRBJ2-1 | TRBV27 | CASSLRGYNEQFF
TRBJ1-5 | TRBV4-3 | CASSLERRQPQHF
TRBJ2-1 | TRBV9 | CASSVGLAGEHEQFF
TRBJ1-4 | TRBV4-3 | CASSQVVGVGTNEKLFF
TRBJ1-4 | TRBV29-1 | CSVAQATNEKLFF
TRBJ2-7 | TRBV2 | CASSRLAGESYEQYF
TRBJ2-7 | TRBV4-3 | CASSQGGQESSYEQYF
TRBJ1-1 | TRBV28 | CASSLDRTEAFF
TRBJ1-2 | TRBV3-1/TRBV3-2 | CASSKSGPPIYGYTF
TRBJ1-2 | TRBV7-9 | CASSTQGWGGYTF
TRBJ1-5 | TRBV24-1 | CATSDSSQGQPQHF
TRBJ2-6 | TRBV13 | CASSLYSSGANVLTF
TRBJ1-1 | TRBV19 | CASSSQQGRTEAFF
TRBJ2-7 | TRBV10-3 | CAIGGGTPDESSYEQYF
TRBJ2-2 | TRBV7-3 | CASRRNTGELFF
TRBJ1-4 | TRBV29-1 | CSVGTGRGEKLFF
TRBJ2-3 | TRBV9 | CASSFSGRREDTQYF
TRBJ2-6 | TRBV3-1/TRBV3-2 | CASSPVRVDSGANVLTF
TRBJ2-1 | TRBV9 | CASSVALGGQSSYNEQFF
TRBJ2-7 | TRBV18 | CASSPQGAKEQYF
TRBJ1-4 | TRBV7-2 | CASSLVQGAGDLFF
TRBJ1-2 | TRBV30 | CAWDVNYGYTF
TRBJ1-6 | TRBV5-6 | CASSLGQGTSPLHF
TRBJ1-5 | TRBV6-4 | CASSAMGGRQPQHF
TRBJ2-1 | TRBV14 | CASSPFWGYNEQFF
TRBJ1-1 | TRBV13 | CASSLGTNTEAFF